The next 28 T cell receptor beta chains were all read from a single sample in a study of CD8 T cells in Susac syndrome. An amount of RNA that ranged from roughly 0.5 to 1 ug was reverse transcribed with random hexamers. One entry per CDR3 protein results from TCRdb running MiXCR on the immunoSEQ multiplex PCR reads. The table lists 150,000 to 160,000 distinct CDR3 sequences, over 85% of them singletons, with around 0.21% in the top ten. What was sequenced was CD8+ T cells from PBMCs. The receptors here all came from a human donor with multiple sclerosis.

This chain uses TRBV30 with TRBJ1-4; TRBD1 is a possible D gene (5 bases). Per the germline V gene, CDR1 is GTSNPN and CDR2 is SVGIG (reference sequence). The CDR3 sequence is 13 residues long. The V end was cut by 2 bases, the J end by 5 bases, with 9 bases between. The CDR3 loop reads CAWSPRGNEKLFF. The CDR3 region has the DNA TGTGCCTGGAGTCCCCGGGGGAATGAAAAACTGTTTTTT.

The V and J genes are TRBV13 and TRBJ2-1; TRBD2 matches 7 bases. Trimming cost V 10 bases and J 7 bases; bases outside gene matches: 13. The CDR3 spans 14 residues. Germline assignment: CDR1 PRHDT and CDR2 FYEKMQ (reference sequence). The CDR3 protein is CATSLWGGINEQFF. In DNA form, the CDR3 reads TGTGCCACCTCCCTGTGGGGGGGTATTAATGAGCAGTTCTTC.

This chain joins TRBV7-9 and TRBJ1-2; no definite D call. CDR1 is SEHNR, CDR2 FQNEAQ, per germline (reference sequence). The V gene lost 1 base and the J gene lost 4 bases, with 10 bases spanning the gap. The CDR3 consists of 14 residues. The CDR3 DNA follows: TGTGCCAGCAGCTTAGGAGGGAACCTCTATGGCTACACCTTC. Protein product: CASSLGGNLYGYTF. Full variable domain (remainder filled in from reference TRBV7-9 and TRBJ1-2): DTGVSQNPRHKITKRGQNVTFRCDPISEHNRLYWYRQTLGQGPEFLTYFQNEAQLEKSRLLSDRFSAERPKGSFSTLEIQRTEQGDSAMYLCASSLGGNLYGYTFGSGTRLTVV.

The chain employs TRBV4-3 and TRBJ2-7, with 7 bases that match TRBD1. Trimming took 0 bases from V and 2 from J; bases not matched to a gene: 16. This CDR3 is 19 amino acids long. Germline CDR1 and CDR2: LGHNA and YSLEER. CDR3 DNA sequence: TGCGCCAGCAGCCAAGATTTGGGGACCCGGACAGGCCCAGCCTACGAGCAGTACTTC. Amino acid sequence: CASSQDLGTRTGPAYEQYF.

The chain has TRBV29-1 and TRBJ2-2, with D maybe TRBD1 (6 bases). V dropped 7 bases and J dropped 6 bases, with 12 bases sitting between them. CDR3 size: 12 residues. CDR1 SQVTM and CDR2 ANQGSEA come from the germline V gene. CDR3 loop: CSGLAGAGELFF. DNA of the CDR3: TGCAGCGGCTTGGCAGGGGCCGGGGAGCTGTTTTTT.

The chain has TRBV12-3 or TRBV12-4 and TRBJ2-1, with 9 positions matching TRBD1. The CDR3 has 15 amino acids. Losses at the gene ends were 6 bases for V and 1 base for J; bases not matched to a gene: 4. The CDR3 sequence is CASSGQGMSYNEQFF. CDR3 DNA: TGTGCCAGCAGCGGACAGGGGATGTCCTACAATGAGCAGTTCTTC.

The chain combines TRBV12-3 or TRBV12-4 with TRBJ2-7; possibly TRBD1 or TRBD2 for D (5 bases each). CDR3 length: 13 amino acids. Trimming took 3 bases from V and 6 from J, leaving 12 bases between them. CDR3 residues: CASSLYQGAEQYF. In nucleotides, the CDR3 is TGTGCCAGCAGTTTGTATCAGGGAGCCGAGCAGTACTTC.

The gene calls are TRBV19 and TRBJ1-5, with D unclear. The germline V gene encodes CDR1 LNHDA and CDR2 SQIVND (reference sequence). V lost 11 bases and J lost 1, with 12 bases in between. This CDR3 has 13 residues. CDR3 protein: CASDHRSNQPQHF. DNA for the CDR3: TGTGCCTCCGACCACCGGAGCAATCAGCCCCAGCATTTT.

This sequence joins TRBV29-1 and TRBJ2-5; D might be TRBD1 (5 bases). In germline, CDR1 is SQVTM, CDR2 ANQGSEA. The CDR3 spans 14 residues. The V gene lost 4 bases and the J gene lost 1 base, with 13 bases spanning the gap. CDR3 amino acids: CSVADRRGQETQYF. CDR3 bases: TGCAGCGTTGCAGACCGTAGGGGCCAAGAGACCCAGTACTTC.

The V call is TRBV29-1, the J call TRBJ1-2, with TRBD1 as a possible D gene (6 bases). The CDR3 is 12 amino acids. The V gene lost 2 bases and the J gene lost 8 bases, with 12 bases spanning the gap. CDR1 SQVTM and CDR2 ANQGSEA come from the germline V gene. CDR3 residues: CSVEQGGRGYTF. Written as DNA, the CDR3 is TGCAGCGTTGAACAAGGGGGACGGGGCTACACCTTC.

This rearrangement joins TRBV11-2 to TRBJ1-1; no firm D call. Trimming took 3 bases from V and 1 from J, leaving 9 bases between them. Germline V CDR1 and CDR2: SGHAT, FQNNGV. This CDR3 contains 14 residues. The CDR3 here is CASSFLEGNTEAFF. CDR3 bases: TGTGCCAGCAGCTTCTTGGAGGGGAACACTGAAGCTTTCTTT.

J is TRBJ2-5 and V is TRBV24-1; D uncertain. Germline V gives CDR1 KGHDR, CDR2 SFDVKD. Trimming stripped 4 bases from V and 2 bases from J, with 7 bases between. CDR3 length equals 13 residues. The DNA of the CDR3 is TGTGCCACCAGTGACAGGTTACAAGAGACCCAGTACTTC. The encoded protein is CATSDRLQETQYF.

The chain is built from TRBV28 and TRBJ2-5; possibly TRBD1 or TRBD2 for D (6 bases each). CDR1 is MDHEN, CDR2 SYDVKM, per germline. Trimming removed 5 bases at V and 5 bases at J, with 21 bases between. CDR3 length: 16 residues. The chain's CDR3 is CASSTPHGGLGETQYF. The CDR3, as DNA: TGTGCCAGCAGTACCCCCCATGGGGGGCTTGGGGAGACCCAGTACTTC.

This rearrangement joins TRBV29-1 to TRBJ2-1; 11 bases are a match to TRBD2. From germline, CDR1 is SQVTM and CDR2 ANQGSEA. Trimming removed 6 bases from V and 5 bases from J; junction bases left unmatched: 6. This CDR3 has 14 amino acids. The CDR3 sequence is CSVIAGGPDNEQFF. The CDR3, as DNA: TGCAGCGTGATAGCGGGGGGGCCGGACAATGAGCAGTTCTTC.

The chain uses TRBV29-1 and TRBJ1-2; the match to TRBD1 covers 12 bases. The V segment lost 6 bases and the J segment 6 bases; nucleotides outside the gene matches: 2. From germline, CDR1 is SQVTM and CDR2 ANQGSEA. The length of the CDR3 is 12 residues. The CDR3 DNA reads TGCAGCGTGGGACAGGGGGCGGATGGCTACACCTTC. Amino acids: CSVGQGADGYTF.

The chain employs TRBV28 and TRBJ2-3; the D gene could be TRBD1 or TRBD2 (6 bases each). V dropped 7 bases and J dropped 3 bases, with 14 bases sitting between them. The CDR3 totals 14 residues. CDR1 is MDHEN, CDR2 SYDVKM, per germline. The CDR3 here is CASKSRGGTDTQYF. CDR3 DNA sequence: TGTGCCAGCAAATCCAGGGGAGGAACAGATACGCAGTATTTT.

The chain recombines TRBV29-1 with TRBJ1-6; 8 nucleotides align to TRBD1. Germline lookup yields CDR1 SQVTM and CDR2 ANQGSEA. V dropped 6 bases and J dropped 13; count of bases not matched to a gene: 14. The CDR3 spans 14 residues. The CDR3 protein is CSVQGAGEGGPLHF. CDR3 bases: TGCAGCGTGCAGGGGGCAGGTGAAGGTGGTCCCCTCCACTTT.

CDR3: CASRTGDQPQHF. CDR3 nucleotide sequence: TGTGCCAGCAGGACGGGGGATCAGCCCCAGCATTTT. The chain recombines TRBV13 with TRBJ1-5; possible D gene TRBD1, 5 bases. There are 12 residues in the CDR3. Germline CDR1 is PRHDT and CDR2 is FYEKMQ (reference sequence). V was clipped by 6 bases and J by 5 bases, with 8 bases between them.

This clonotype turned up a few times. This chain joins TRBV9 and TRBJ2-1, with D hard to call. Per germline, CDR1 SGDLS and CDR2 YYNGEE. The CDR3 extends over 11 amino acids. The V and J ends lost 4 bases and 8 bases respectively, with 7 bases between them. The CDR3 sequence: CASSSRYEQFF. The CDR3 region has the DNA TGTGCCAGCAGCTCCCGATATGAGCAGTTCTTC.

The chain has TRBV4-3 and TRBJ2-2, with TRBD2 as a possible D gene (6 bases). Germline CDR1 is LGHNA and CDR2 is YSLEER. CDR3 length equals 18 residues. Trimming removed 1 base at V and 4 bases at J, with 19 bases between. This chain's CDR3 is CASSQGGAFRGATGELFF. The CDR3 coding sequence is TGCGCCAGCAGCCAAGGCGGGGCTTTCCGAGGCGCCACCGGGGAGCTGTTTTTT.

V and J are TRBV3-1 and TRBJ2-6; D is possibly TRBD1 or TRBD2 (5 bases each). V was shortened by 0 bases and J by 4 bases, with 16 bases between the two germline ends. Germline loops: CDR1 LGHDT, CDR2 YNNKEL (reference sequence). The CDR3 extends over 18 amino acids. This CDR3 reads CASSQDREGLAGANVLTF. The CDR3 bases are TGTGCCAGCAGCCAAGACAGGGAAGGTCTAGCCGGGGCCAACGTCCTGACTTTC. The whole variable domain, remainder taken from reference TRBV3-1 and TRBJ2-6, is DTAVSQTPKYLVTQMGNDKSIKCEQNLGHDTMYWYKQDSKKFLKIMFSYNNKELIINETVPNRFSPKSPDKAHLNLHINSLELGDSAVYFCASSQDREGLAGANVLTFGAGSRLTVL.

The rearrangement links TRBV13 to TRBJ1-2, with 7 bases that match TRBD1. V lost 10 bases to trimming and J lost 4 bases; unmatched junction nucleotides: 18. The germline gives CDR1 PRHDT, CDR2 FYEKMQ (reference sequence). The CDR3 loop spans 16 amino acids. The CDR3 DNA reads TGTGCCATCCCTCTGGTTGAAGGGGGCGCAGGCTATGGCTACACCTTC. Translated, it gives CAIPLVEGGAGYGYTF.

The chain has TRBV7-9 and TRBJ2-7; D is perhaps TRBD1 (6 bases). V was pared by 1 base and J by 5 bases, with 9 bases between. The CDR3 has 13 amino acids. Germline values: CDR1 SEHNR, CDR2 FQNEAQ (reference sequence). The CDR3 nucleotides read TGTGCCAGCAGCTTAGGGACAGTAGACGAGCAGTACTTC. Residues: CASSLGTVDEQYF.

The chain joins TRBV7-9 to TRBJ2-3; D not certain. This CDR3 has 12 amino acids. V gave up 6 bases and J gave up 1 base, with 5 bases separating them. Germline V lookup: CDR1 SEHNR, CDR2 FQNEAQ (reference sequence). CDR3 sequence: CASRHGTDTQYF. CDR3 in DNA: TGTGCCAGCAGGCATGGCACAGATACGCAGTATTTT.

The chain is built from TRBV30 and TRBJ1-5, with D perhaps matching TRBD1 (6 bases). The germline gives CDR1 GTSNPN, CDR2 SVGIG (reference sequence). There are 14 residues in the CDR3. The V and J ends lost 3 bases and 2 bases respectively, with 11 bases between them. The CDR3: CAWRGGGGNQPQHF. The CDR3, as DNA: TGTGCCTGGAGAGGAGGGGGAGGCAATCAGCCCCAGCATTTT.

This rearrangement joins TRBV30 to TRBJ2-5, with D unresolved. V shed 4 bases and J shed 6 bases, with 9 bases lying between them. The germline CDR1 and CDR2 sequences are GTSNPN and SVGIG (reference sequence). The CDR3 extends over 11 amino acids. The CDR3, as DNA: TGTGCCTGGATCGTCGACAAGACCCAGTACTTC. It encodes CAWIVDKTQYF.

This clonotype was observed a few times. This chain uses TRBV29-1 with TRBJ1-3; 7 nucleotides align to TRBD1. Germline-derived CDR1 and CDR2 are SQVTM and ANQGSEA. V lost 5 bases, J lost 8 bases, and 6 bases stayed unmatched. The CDR3 is 12 amino acids. CDR3 loop: CSVHGRGDTIYF. The CDR3 nucleotides are TGCAGCGTTCACGGCAGGGGGGACACCATATATTTT.

CDR3 DNA sequence: TGTGCCAGCAGCATGACAGGGGGGGATCAGCCCCAGCATTTT. The encoded protein is CASSMTGGDQPQHF. V and J are TRBV28 and TRBJ1-5, with 9 positions matching TRBD1. This CDR3 region has 14 residues. The trim removed 6 bases at V and 5 bases at J, leaving 5 bases unmatched. Per germline, CDR1 MDHEN and CDR2 SYDVKM. Full variable domain (rest looked up from reference TRBV28 and TRBJ1-5): DVKVTQSSRYLVKRTGEKVFLECVQDMDHENMFWYRQDPGLGLRLIYFSYDVKMKEKGDIPEGYSVSREKKERFSLILESASTNQTSMYLCASSMTGGDQPQHFGDGTRLSIL.